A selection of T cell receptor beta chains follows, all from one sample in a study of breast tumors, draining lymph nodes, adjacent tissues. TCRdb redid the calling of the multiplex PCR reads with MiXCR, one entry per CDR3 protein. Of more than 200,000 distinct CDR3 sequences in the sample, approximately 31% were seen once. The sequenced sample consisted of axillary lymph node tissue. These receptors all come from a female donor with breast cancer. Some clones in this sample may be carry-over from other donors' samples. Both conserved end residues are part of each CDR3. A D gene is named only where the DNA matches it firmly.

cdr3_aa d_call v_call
CASSLTLSGSGYNEQFF . TRBV18
CASSWGTPPRGNSPLHF . TRBV5-6
CASSMGARSGANVLTF . TRBV19
CATSRALTGQGNTIYF TRBD1 TRBV15
CASSRGNYGYTF . TRBV6-5
CASSLSFDTYEQYF . TRBV5-6
CASSVGWDQPQHF . TRBV9
CSAKTKLANTYNEQFF TRBD2 TRBV20-1
CASSRDGTGVDTQYF . TRBV3-2
CATSVATVNQPQHF . TRBV24-1
CASSMWGYSNQPQHF . TRBV19
CATYNYEQYF . TRBV25-1
CSGGSDTQYF . TRBV29-1
CASRGQAFNEKLFF TRBD1 TRBV10-2
CASSSSRGGQETQYF . TRBV28
CASSPRAGLQETQYF . TRBV7-7
CASSLVVGSYEQYF . TRBV5-1
CASSLLGGYQPQHF . TRBV7-9
CSASGALFF . TRBV20-1
CSVILVGQFF . TRBV29-1
CASRFSQAGELFF . TRBV6-5
CSVPTSGSTDTQYF TRBD2 TRBV29-1
CATSLGTSVGTKNIQYF TRBD2 TRBV15
CASRSLVVGGRHNEQFF TRBD2 TRBV11-2
CASSQVNRESEAFF . TRBV4-3
CASSPTSGSYEQYF TRBD2 TRBV10-1
CASTPLAGAVNEKLFF . TRBV12-3/TRBV12-4
CASSLSGSNEQYF TRBD2 TRBV3-1
CASSTNSKGTGELFF . TRBV6-5
CSAGPGGGGTDTQYF TRBD2 TRBV20-1
CASSIDRSGYGYTF . TRBV19
CASSDLRFWLAGGERAVYF TRBD2 TRBV24-1
CATSLGLAGYNEQFF TRBD2 TRBV15
CASSTSGQFNSPLHF . TRBV7-9
CASSLDSLNNEQFF . TRBV5-1
CSAPEGTGNTIYF . TRBV20-1
CSAKTGLASHEQYF TRBD2 TRBV20-1
CASTTGSSYEQYF TRBD1 TRBV5-1
CATSRDQSRSNQPQHF . TRBV15
CASSAGFGYNSPLHF . TRBV2
CASSPTPSSYNEQFF . TRBV6-1
CASNEPSGSREKLFF . TRBV28
CAISLIGLAGGQETQYF TRBD2 TRBV7-3
CASSVGRALNSPLHF . TRBV11-2